This T cell receptor beta chain was sequenced in a study of long-term antiretroviral therapy in people with HIV. Study-level results: Researchers lacked any data on ART adherence, viral resistance or therapy changes. Spans of CDR3 length were tighter for HIV repertoires than for controls.

At least two post-ART and at least one pre-ART PBMC sample were available for each donor. The V end lost 5 bases, the J end lost 3 bases, and 14 bases lay between the germline ends. CDR3 length: 14 residues. CDR1 SGHVS and CDR2 FQNEAQ come from the germline V gene. At survey level, the immunoSEQ assay was run in its v3.0 version. TCRdb's table, derived via immunoSEQ multiplex PCR, lists solely in-frame clones and lacks some. The data show around 20,000 clones, roughly 79% seen once. This clone is a singleton in its sample. What it binds is unknown. The TCR comes from a man aged 45 to 65 with HIV. The chain links TRBV7-8 to TRBJ2-7, with unresolved D. Sequences were derived from unsorted PBMCs, sampled 2.2 years after starting antiretroviral therapy. CDR3 DNA: TGTGCCAGCAGCCCCCAGGCCCTGCGCTACGAGCAGTACTTC. It yields the protein CASSPQALRYEQYF. The whole variable domain, remainder taken from reference TRBV7-8 and TRBJ2-7, is GAGVSQSPRYKVAKRGQDVALRCDPISGHVSLFWYQQALGQGPEFLTYFQNEAQLDKSGLPSDRFFAERPEGSVSTLKIQRTQQEDSAVYLCASSPQALRYEQYFGPGTRLTVT.